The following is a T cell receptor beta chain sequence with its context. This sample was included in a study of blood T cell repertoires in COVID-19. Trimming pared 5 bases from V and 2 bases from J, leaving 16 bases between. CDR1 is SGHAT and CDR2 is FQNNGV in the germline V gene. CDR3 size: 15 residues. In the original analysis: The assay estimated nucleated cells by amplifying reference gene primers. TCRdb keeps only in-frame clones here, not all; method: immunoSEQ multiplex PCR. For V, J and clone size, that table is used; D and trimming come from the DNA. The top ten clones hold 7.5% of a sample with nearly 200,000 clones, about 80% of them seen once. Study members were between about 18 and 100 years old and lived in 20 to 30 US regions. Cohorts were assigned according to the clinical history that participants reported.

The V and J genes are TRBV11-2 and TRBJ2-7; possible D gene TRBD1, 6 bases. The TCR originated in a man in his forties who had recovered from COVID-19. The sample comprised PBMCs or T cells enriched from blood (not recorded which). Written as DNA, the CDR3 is TGTGCCAGCAGCCCCAGGGGCGAGTGGGCCTACGAGCAGTACTTC. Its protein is CASSPRGEWAYEQYF.